These 5 T cell receptor beta chains came from one sample sequenced in a study of shared clonotypes between healthy human individuals. Only in-frame clones appear in the TCRdb table, and some are missing; sequencing was by immunoSEQ multiplex PCR. The data contain under 600,000 clones, about 96% of them seen just once; the ten biggest clones take up about 0.06%. Sequencing used naive CD4+ T cells sorted from blood. Documented subset: CD45RA+ positively selected. The receptors here all came from a woman in her thirties in good health.

The chain links TRBV18 to TRBJ1-1; D gene unclear. CDR1 and CDR2 (germline): KGHSH, LQKENI. CDR3 length equals 14 residues. Trimming removed 3 bases from V and 0 bases from J, with 8 bases in between. The DNA for the CDR3 is TGTGCCAGCTCACCGGCGGAGATGAACACTGAAGCTTTCTTT. Its translation: CASSPAEMNTEAFF.

The chain is built from TRBV4-1 and TRBJ2-3, with D perhaps TRBD1 (5 bases). Germline V lookup: CDR1 MGHRA, CDR2 YSYEKL. The CDR3 spans 16 residues. Trimming stripped 0 bases from V and 6 bases from J, with 16 bases between. CDR3 DNA: TGCGCCAGCAGCCAAGAGCCAGGGCTACAGACCGATACGCAGTATTTT. Translating gives CASSQEPGLQTDTQYF.

This chain's CDR3 is CASGFGGRGTEAFF. In DNA, the CDR3 is TGTGCTAGTGGTTTCGGGGGGCGGGGCACTGAAGCTTTCTTT. The chain has TRBV12-5 and TRBJ1-1; TRBD1 might be the D (6 bases). This CDR3 has 14 amino acids. CDR1 LGHNT and CDR2 FRNRAP come from the germline V gene. Trimming shortened V by 3 bases and J by 4 bases, and 12 bases separated the two germline ends.

This chain joins TRBV7-8 and TRBJ1-4; D perhaps matches TRBD1 (5 bases). CDR1 and CDR2 (germline): SGHVS, FQNEAQ. CDR3 length: 18 residues. V lost 3 bases to trimming and J lost 7 bases, with 24 bases between them. The chain's CDR3 is CASSLARFTGQGTEKLFF. DNA of the CDR3: TGTGCCAGCAGCTTGGCCCGTTTCACGGGCCAAGGGACTGAAAAACTGTTTTTT.

The gene calls are TRBV6-5 and TRBJ1-2; tentatively, D is TRBD1 (6 bases). This CDR3 contains 14 residues. Trimming pared 6 bases from V and 3 bases from J, leaving 14 bases between. Per the germline V gene, CDR1 is MNHEY and CDR2 is SVGAGI. The CDR3 reads CASSLRGSDYGYTF. As DNA, the CDR3 is TGTGCCAGCAGCCTAAGGGGGTCGGACTATGGCTACACCTTC.